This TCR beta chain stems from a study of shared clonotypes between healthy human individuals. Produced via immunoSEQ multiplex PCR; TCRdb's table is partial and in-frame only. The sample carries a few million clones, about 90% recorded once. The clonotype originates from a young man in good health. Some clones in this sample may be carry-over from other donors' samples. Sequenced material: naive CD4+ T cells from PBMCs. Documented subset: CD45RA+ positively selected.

CDR3 loop: CASTTGLTSYNEQFF. The CDR3 DNA reads as TGCGCCAGCACCACAGGGCTGACCTCCTACAATGAGCAGTTCTTC. V is TRBV5-1 and J is TRBJ2-1; maybe TRBD1 (6 bases). Trimming stripped 6 bases from V and 0 bases from J, with 13 bases between. Germline V gene sequence: CDR1 SGHRS, CDR2 YFSETQ. The CDR3 spans 15 residues.